Sample share makes the clone carrying this T cell receptor beta chain medium-sized. Its cognate antigen is unknown. This sample is drawn from a study of T and B cells in COVID-19 patients. Study-level background: Blood was sampled from COVID-19 patients who were either actively infected or recovered. Comorbidities linked to unfavorable COVID-19 outcome were present in nine tenths of the roughly 20 active-infection patients.

Germline CDR1 is MNHEY and CDR2 is SVGAGI. Trimming at V came to 7 bases and at J to 1 base, leaving 12 bases not matched to a gene. CDR3 length equals 17 residues. Study-wide results and caveats: In COVID-19 patients, T cell receptor beta variable and joining gene use was reportedly strongly skewed.

BIOMED2 TRB-A/B primer pools were used in multiplex TRB PCR. TCRdb processed the multiplex PCR reads anew with MiXCR; each CDR3 protein has one entry. The table shows approximately 6,000 distinct CDR3 sequences, with roughly a quarter occurring only once. Blood genomic DNA input for TRB amplification was about 240-550 ng. The TCR was taken from a human donor with active COVID-19. V and J are TRBV6-5 and TRBJ2-2; 7 bases agree with TRBD1. Sequenced input: blood. In DNA, the CDR3 is TGTGCCAGCACCATCGACCCGACAGGGTTGAACACCGGGGAGCTGTTTTTT. Protein product: CASTIDPTGLNTGELFF.